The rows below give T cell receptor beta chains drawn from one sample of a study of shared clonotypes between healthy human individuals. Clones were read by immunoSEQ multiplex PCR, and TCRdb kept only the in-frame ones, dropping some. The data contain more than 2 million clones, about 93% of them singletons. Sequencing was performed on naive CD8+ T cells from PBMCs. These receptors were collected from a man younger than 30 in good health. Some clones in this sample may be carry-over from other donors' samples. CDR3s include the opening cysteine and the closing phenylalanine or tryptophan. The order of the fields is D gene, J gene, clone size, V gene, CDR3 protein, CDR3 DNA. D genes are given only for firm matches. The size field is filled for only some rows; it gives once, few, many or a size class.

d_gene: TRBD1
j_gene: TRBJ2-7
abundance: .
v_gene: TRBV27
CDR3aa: CASSSTGGGGLPYEQYF
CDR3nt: TGTGCCAGCAGTTCCACAGGGGGCGGGGGACTACCTTACGAGCAGTACTTC

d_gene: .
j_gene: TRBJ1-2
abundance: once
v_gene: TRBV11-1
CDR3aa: CASSSRDFGCYGYTF
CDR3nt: TGTGCCAGCAGCTCCCGGGACTTCGGCTGCTATGGCTACACCTTC

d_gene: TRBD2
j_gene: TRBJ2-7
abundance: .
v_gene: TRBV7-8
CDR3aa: CASSQTEPLLAGGLDEQYF
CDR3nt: TGTGCCAGCAGCCAGACAGAACCTTTACTAGCGGGAGGGCTAGACGAGCAGTACTTC

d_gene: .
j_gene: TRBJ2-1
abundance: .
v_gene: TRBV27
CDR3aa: CASSLVESSYNEQFF
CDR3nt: TGTGCCAGCAGTTTGGTGGAGAGCTCCTACAATGAGCAGTTCTTC

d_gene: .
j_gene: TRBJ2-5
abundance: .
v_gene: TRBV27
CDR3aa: CASSSLSSQGLTVETQYF
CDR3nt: TGTGCCAGCAGTTCCCTCTCCTCGCAGGGGTTGACGGTCGAGACCCAGTACTTC

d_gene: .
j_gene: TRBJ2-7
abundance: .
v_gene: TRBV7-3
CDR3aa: CASSSGLGGYYEQYF
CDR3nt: TGTGCCAGCAGCTCCGGACTAGGGGGTTACTACGAGCAGTACTTC

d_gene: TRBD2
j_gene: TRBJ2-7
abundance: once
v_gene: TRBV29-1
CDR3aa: CSVVGGGFLPYEQYF
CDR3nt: TGCAGCGTTGTTGGGGGGGGATTTCTCCCCTACGAGCAGTACTTC

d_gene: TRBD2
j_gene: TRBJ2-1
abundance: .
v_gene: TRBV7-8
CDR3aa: CASSPRTSRNEQFF
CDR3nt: TGTGCCAGCAGCCCCCGGACTAGCAGGAATGAGCAGTTCTTC

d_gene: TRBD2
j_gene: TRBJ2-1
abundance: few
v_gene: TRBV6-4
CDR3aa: CASSSGSYNEQFF
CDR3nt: TGTGCCAGCAGTAGCGGGAGCTACAATGAGCAGTTCTTC

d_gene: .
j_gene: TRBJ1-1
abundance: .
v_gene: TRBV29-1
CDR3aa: CSVAPFGLNTEAFF
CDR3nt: TGCAGCGTTGCGCCCTTCGGGCTGAACACTGAAGCTTTCTTT

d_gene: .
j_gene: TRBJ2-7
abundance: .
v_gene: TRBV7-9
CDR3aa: CASSHKPGRPTYEQYF
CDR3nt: TGTGCCAGCAGCCATAAACCGGGACGGCCCACCTACGAGCAGTACTTC

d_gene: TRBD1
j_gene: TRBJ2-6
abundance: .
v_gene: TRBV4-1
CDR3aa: CASSQGYTGTVGNVLTF
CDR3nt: TGCGCCAGCAGCCAAGGCTATACCGGGACAGTGGGCAACGTCCTGACTTTC

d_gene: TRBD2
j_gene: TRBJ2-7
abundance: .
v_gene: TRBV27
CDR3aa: CASSFFRPAGTSGAYEQYF
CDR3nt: TGTGCCAGCAGTTTCTTTAGACCAGCCGGGACTAGCGGGGCCTACGAGCAGTACTTC

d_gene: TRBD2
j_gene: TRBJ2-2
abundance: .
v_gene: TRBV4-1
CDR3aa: CASSQARLAGAGGTGELFF
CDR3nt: TGCGCCAGCAGCCAAGCGCGACTAGCGGGAGCCGGTGGAACCGGGGAGCTGTTTTTT

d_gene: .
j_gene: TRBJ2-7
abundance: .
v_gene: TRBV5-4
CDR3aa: CASSLASHEQYF
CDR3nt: TGTGCCAGCAGCTTGGCCAGCCACGAGCAGTACTTC